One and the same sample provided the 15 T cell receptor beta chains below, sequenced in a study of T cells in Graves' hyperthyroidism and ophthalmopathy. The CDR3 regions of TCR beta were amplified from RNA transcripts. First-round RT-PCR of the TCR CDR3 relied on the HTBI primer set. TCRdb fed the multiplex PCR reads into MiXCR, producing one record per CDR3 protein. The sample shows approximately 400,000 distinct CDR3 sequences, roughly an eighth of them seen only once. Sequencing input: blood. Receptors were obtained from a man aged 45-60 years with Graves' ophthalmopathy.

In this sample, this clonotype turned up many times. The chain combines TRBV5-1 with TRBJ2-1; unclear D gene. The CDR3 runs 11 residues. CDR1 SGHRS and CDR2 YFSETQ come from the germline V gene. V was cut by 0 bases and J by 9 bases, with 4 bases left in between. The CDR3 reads CASSLVGEQFF. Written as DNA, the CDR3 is TGCGCCAGCAGCTTGGTCGGTGAGCAGTTCTTC. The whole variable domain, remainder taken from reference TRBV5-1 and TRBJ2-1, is KAGVTQTPRYLIKTRGQQVTLSCSPISGHRSVSWYQQTPGQGLQFLFEYFSETQRNKGNFPGRFSGRQFSNSRSEMNVSTLELGDSALYLCASSLVGEQFFGPGTRLTVL.

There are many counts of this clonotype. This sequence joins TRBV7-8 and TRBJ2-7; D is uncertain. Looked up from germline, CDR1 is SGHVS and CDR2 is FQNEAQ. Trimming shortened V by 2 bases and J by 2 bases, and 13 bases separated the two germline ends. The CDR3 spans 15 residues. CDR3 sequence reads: CASSLSTSTTYEQYF. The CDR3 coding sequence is TGTGCCAGCAGCTTAAGTACGAGCACGACCTACGAGCAGTACTTC.

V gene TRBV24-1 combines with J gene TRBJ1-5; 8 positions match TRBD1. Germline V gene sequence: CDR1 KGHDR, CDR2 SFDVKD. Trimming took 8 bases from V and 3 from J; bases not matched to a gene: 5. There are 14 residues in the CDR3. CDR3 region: CATKGQGANQPQHF. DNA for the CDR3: TGTGCCACCAAAGGCCAGGGGGCCAATCAGCCCCAGCATTTT.

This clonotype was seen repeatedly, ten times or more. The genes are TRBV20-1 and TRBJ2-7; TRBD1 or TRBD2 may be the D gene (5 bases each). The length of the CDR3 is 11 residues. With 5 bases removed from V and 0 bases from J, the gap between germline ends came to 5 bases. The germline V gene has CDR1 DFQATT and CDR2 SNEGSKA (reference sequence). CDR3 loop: CSAGTSYEQYF. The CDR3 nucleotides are TGCAGTGCTGGGACCTCCTACGAGCAGTACTTC.

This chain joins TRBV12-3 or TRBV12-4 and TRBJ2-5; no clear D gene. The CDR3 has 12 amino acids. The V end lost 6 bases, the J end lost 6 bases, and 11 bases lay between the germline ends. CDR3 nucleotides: TGTGCCAGCAGCCTCACGCGGCAGACCCAGTACTTC. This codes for CASSLTRQTQYF.

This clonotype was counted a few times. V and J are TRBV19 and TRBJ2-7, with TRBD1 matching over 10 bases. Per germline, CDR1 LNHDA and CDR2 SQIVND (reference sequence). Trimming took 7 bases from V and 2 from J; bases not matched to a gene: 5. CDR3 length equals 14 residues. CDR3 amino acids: CASKGQGTPYEQYF. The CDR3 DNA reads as TGTGCCAGTAAGGGACAGGGGACACCCTACGAGCAGTACTTC.

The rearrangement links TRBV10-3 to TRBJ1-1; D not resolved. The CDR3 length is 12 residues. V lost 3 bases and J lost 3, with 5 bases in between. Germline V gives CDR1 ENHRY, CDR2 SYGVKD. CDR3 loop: CAISELDTEAFF. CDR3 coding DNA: TGTGCCATCAGTGAATTGGACACTGAAGCTTTCTTT.

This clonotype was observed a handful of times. The CDR3 sequence is CASSIAGLLDTQYF. The CDR3 nucleotides read TGTGCCAGTAGTATAGCCGGACTACTTGATACGCAGTATTTT. The chain couples TRBV19 to TRBJ2-3, with D perhaps matching TRBD2 (6 bases). The CDR3 length is 14 residues. Germline values: CDR1 LNHDA, CDR2 SQIVND (reference sequence). Trimming removed 1 base at V and 6 bases at J, with 11 bases between. Filled out from reference TRBV19 and TRBJ2-3, the complete variable domain reads DGGITQSPKYLFRKEGQNVTLSCEQNLNHDAMYWYRQDPGQGLRLIYYSQIVNDFQKGDIAEGYSVSREKKESFPLTVTSAQKNPTAFYLCASSIAGLLDTQYFGPGTRLTVL.

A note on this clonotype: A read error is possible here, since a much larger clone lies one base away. In DNA, the CDR3 is TGTGCCAGCCATACTAGCGGGGGTTGGGAGACCCAGTACTTC. It yields the protein CASHTSGGWETQYF. This chain joins TRBV27 and TRBJ2-5, with TRBD2 matching 11 bases. This CDR3 is built from 14 residues. Germline loops: CDR1 MNHEY, CDR2 SMNVEV (reference sequence). The V gene end was trimmed by 8 bases and the J gene end by 5 bases; junction bases not matched to a gene: 7.

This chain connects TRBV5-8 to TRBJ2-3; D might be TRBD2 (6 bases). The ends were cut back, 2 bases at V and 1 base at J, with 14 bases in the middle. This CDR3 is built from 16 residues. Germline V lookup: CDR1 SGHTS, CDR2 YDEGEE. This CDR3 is CASSLMSGRGTDTQYF. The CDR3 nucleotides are TGTGCCAGCAGCTTAATGTCCGGGAGAGGCACAGATACGCAGTATTTT.

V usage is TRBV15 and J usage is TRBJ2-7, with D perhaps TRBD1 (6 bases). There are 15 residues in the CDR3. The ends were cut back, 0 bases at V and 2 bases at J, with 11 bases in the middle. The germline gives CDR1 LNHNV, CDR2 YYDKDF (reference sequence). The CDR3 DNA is TGTGCCACCAGCAGAGATTTGGGACAAACCTACGAGCAGTACTTC. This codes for CATSRDLGQTYEQYF. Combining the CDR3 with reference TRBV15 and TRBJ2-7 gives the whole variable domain DAMVIQNPRYQVTQFGKPVTLSCSQTLNHNVMYWYQQKSSQAPKLLFHYYDKDFNNEADTPDNFQSRRPNTSFCFLDIRSPGLGDTAMYLCATSRDLGQTYEQYFGPGTRLTVT.

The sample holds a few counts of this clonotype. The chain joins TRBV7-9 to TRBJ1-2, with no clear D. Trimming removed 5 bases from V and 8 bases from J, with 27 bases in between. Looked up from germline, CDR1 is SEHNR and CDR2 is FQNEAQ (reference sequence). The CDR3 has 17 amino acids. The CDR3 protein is CASSPETLRPGREGYTF. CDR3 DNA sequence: TGTGCCAGCAGCCCAGAAACACTCCGGCCCGGGAGAGAAGGCTACACCTTC.

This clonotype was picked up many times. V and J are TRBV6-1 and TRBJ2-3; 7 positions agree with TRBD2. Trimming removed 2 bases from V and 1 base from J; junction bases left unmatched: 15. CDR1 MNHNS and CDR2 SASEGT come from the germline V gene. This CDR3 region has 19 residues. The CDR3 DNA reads TGTGCCAGCAGTGAATTCGCCAGCGGGGTGGCTTCCGGCACAGATACGCAGTATTTT. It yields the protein CASSEFASGVASGTDTQYF.

The CDR3 reads CASSEALGRAETQYF. DNA for the CDR3: TGTGCCAGCAGTGAAGCATTGGGCAGAGCAGAGACCCAGTACTTC. The chain recombines TRBV2 with TRBJ2-5; no reliable D call. The CDR3 covers 15 residues. The V end was cut by 0 bases, the J end by 4 bases, with 12 bases between. Germline values: CDR1 SNHLY, CDR2 FYNNEI.

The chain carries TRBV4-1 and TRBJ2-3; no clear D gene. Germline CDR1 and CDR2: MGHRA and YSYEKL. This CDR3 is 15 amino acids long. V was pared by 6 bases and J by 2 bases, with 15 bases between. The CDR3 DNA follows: TGCGCCAGCAGTCCTGTCGGTTCGTACACAGATACGCAGTATTTT. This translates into CASSPVGSYTDTQYF.